The T cell receptor beta chain under discussion was sequenced for a study of response to subunit inactivated influenza vaccine. This CDR3 has 12 amino acids. Trimming pared 5 bases from V and 5 bases from J, leaving 10 bases between. Germline loops: CDR1 SGHDT, CDR2 YYEEEE. TCRdb used MiXCR to reprocess the RT-PCR reads, holding one entry per CDR3 protein. The table lists hundreds of thousands of distinct CDR3 sequences, 12% of them singletons. Broader study findings: A suggestion made by the authors is that each seasonal influenza vaccination recruits few new T cells.

This clonotype was counted a few times. Its antigen is not known. The sample consisted of PBMCs from blood, taken on the day of vaccination. The chain uses TRBV5-6 and TRBJ2-5, with unresolved D. This receptor was obtained from a man aged 50-59 years who received an inactivated influenza vaccine. The CDR3 sequence is CASSAFLETQYF. CDR3 in DNA: TGTGCCAGCAGTGCCTTTTTGGAGACCCAGTACTTC.